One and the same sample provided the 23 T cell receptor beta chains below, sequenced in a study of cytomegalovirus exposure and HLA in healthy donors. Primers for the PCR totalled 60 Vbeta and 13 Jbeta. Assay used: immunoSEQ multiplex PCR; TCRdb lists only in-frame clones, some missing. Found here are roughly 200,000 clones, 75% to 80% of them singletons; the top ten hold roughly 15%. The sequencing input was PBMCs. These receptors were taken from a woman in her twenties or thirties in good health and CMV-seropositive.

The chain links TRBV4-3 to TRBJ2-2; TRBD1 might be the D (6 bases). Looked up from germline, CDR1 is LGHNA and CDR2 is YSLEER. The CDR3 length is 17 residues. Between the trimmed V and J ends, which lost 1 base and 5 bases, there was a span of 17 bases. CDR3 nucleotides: TGCGCCAGCAGCCAAGGATCAGGGGCTAGCCGTACCGGGGAGCTGTTTTTT. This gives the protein CASSQGSGASRTGELFF.

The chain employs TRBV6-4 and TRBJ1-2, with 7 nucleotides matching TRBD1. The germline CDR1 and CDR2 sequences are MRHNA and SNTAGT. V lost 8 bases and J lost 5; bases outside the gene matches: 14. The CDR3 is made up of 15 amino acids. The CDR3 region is CASPYNDRVCYGYTF. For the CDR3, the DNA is TGTGCCAGCCCTTATAACGACAGGGTCTGTTATGGCTACACCTTC.

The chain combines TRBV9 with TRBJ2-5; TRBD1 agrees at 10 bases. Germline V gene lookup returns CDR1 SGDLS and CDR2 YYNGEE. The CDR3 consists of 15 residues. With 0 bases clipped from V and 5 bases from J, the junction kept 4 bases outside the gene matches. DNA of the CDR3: TGTGCCAGCAGCGTAGGAGGGGGACAGGGGGAGACCCAGTACTTC. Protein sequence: CASSVGGGQGETQYF.

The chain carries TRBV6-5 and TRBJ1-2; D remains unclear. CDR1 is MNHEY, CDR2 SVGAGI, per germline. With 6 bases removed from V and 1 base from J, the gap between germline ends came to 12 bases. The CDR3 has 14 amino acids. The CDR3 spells CASRKGGYNYGYTF. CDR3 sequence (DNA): TGTGCCAGCAGGAAGGGAGGATATAACTATGGCTACACCTTC.

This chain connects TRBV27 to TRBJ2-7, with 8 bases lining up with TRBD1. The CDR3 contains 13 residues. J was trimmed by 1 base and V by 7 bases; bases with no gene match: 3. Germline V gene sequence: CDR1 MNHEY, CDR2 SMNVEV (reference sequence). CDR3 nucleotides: TGTGCCAGCACCGACAGGGGTTCCTACGAGCAGTACTTC. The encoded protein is CASTDRGSYEQYF.

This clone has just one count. The CDR3 sequence: CASRPGSGSNQPQHF. CDR3 DNA: TGTGCCAGTAGACCTGGCTCAGGGAGCAATCAGCCCCAGCATTTT. The genes are TRBV19 and TRBJ1-5, with a tentative D call TRBD1 (5 bases). Germline V lookup: CDR1 LNHDA, CDR2 SQIVND (reference sequence). The V and J ends lost 6 bases and 1 base respectively, with 13 bases between them. The CDR3 runs 15 residues.

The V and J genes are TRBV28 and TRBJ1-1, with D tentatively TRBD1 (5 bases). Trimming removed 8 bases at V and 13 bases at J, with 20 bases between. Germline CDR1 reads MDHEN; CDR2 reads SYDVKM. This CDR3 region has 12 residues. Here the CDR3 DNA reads TGTGCCAGCTCCCTGACAGCGCCGTTTTATTTCTTT. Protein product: CASSLTAPFYFF. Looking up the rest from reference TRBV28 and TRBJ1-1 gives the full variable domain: DVKVTQSSRYLVKRTGEKVFLECVQDMDHENMFWYRQDPGLGLRLIYFSYDVKMKEKGDIPEGYSVSREKKERFSLILESASTNQTSMYLCASSLTAPFYFFGQGTRLTVV.

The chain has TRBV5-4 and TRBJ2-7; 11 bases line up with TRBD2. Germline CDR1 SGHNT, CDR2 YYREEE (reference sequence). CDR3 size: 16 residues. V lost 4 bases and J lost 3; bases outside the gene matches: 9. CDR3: CASSAARLAGNYEQYF. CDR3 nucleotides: TGTGCCAGCAGCGCCGCTAGACTAGCGGGGAACTACGAGCAGTACTTC.

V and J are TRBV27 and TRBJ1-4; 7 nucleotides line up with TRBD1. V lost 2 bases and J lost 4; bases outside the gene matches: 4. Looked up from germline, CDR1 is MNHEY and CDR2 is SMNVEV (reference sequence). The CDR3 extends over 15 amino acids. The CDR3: CASSLTGQHNEKLFF. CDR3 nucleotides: TGTGCCAGCAGTTTAACGGGACAGCATAATGAAAAACTGTTTTTT.

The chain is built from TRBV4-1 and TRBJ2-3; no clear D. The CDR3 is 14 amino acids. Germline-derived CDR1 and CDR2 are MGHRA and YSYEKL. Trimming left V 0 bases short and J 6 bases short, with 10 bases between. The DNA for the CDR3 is TGCGCCAGCAGCCAAGAAGAGCGTGCGGATACGCAGTATTTT. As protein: CASSQEERADTQYF.

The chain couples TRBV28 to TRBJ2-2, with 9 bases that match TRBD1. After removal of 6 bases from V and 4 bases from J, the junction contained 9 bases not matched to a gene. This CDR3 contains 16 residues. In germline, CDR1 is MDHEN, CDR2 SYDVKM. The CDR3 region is CASRMAGTGPTGELFF. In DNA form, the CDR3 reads TGTGCCAGCAGGATGGCCGGGACAGGGCCCACCGGGGAGCTGTTTTTT.

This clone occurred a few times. The CDR3, as DNA: TGTGCCAGCAGCCGACAGGGGGGAAATTCACCCCTCCACTTT. Translation gives CASSRQGGNSPLHF. The gene calls are TRBV7-9 and TRBJ1-6, with 9 bases fitting TRBD1. Germline values: CDR1 SEHNR, CDR2 FQNEAQ (reference sequence). The CDR3 sequence is 14 residues long. V dropped 5 bases and J dropped 7; count of bases not matched to a gene: 3.

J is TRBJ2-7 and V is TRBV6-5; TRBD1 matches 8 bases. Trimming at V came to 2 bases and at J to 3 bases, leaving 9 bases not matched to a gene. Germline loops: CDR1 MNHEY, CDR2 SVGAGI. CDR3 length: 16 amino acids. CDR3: CASSYVGTGLFYEQYF. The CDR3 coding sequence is TGTGCCAGCAGTTACGTCGGGACAGGATTATTCTACGAGCAGTACTTC.

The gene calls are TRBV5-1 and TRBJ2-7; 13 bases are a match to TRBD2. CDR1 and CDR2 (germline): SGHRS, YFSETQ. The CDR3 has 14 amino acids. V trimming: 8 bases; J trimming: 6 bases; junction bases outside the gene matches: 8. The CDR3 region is CASGTSGIPAEQYF. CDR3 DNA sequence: TGCGCCAGTGGGACTAGCGGGATCCCCGCCGAGCAGTACTTC.

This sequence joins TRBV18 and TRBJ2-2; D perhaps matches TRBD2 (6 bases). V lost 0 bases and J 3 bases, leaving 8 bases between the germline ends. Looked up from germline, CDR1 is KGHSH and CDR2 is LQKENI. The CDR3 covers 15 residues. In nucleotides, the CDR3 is TGTGCCAGCTCACCACCAGGAGGGCACACCGGGGAGCTGTTTTTT. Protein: CASSPPGGHTGELFF. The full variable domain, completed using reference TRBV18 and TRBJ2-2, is NAGVMQNPRHLVRRRGQEARLRCSPMKGHSHVYWYRQLPEEGLKFMVYLQKENIIDESGMPKERFSAEFPKEGPSILRIQQVVRGDSAAYFCASSPPGGHTGELFFGEGSRLTVL.

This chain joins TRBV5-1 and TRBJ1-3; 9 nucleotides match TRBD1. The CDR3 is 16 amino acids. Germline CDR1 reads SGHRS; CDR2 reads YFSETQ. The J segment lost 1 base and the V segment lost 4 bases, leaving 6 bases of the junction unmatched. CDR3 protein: CASSPGDRASGNTIYF. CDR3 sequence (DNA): TGCGCCAGCAGCCCCGGGGACAGGGCGTCTGGAAACACCATATATTTT.

CDR3 residues: CAWMRGGGADTQYF. For the CDR3, the DNA is TGTGCCTGGATGCGGGGGGGCGGGGCAGATACGCAGTATTTT. The chain combines TRBV30 with TRBJ2-3, with 9 bases that match TRBD2. This CDR3 is 14 amino acids long. The V segment lost 4 bases and the J segment 4 bases; nucleotides outside the gene matches: 6. In germline, CDR1 is GTSNPN, CDR2 SVGIG (reference sequence).

The DNA of the CDR3 is TGTGCCAGCAGTTGGGGGGACAGGGGGCGTGGGGATGAGCAGTTCTTC. This translates into CASSWGDRGRGDEQFF. V usage is TRBV28 and J usage is TRBJ2-1; 12 positions match TRBD1. V lost 4 bases to trimming and J lost 8 bases; unmatched junction nucleotides: 9. The CDR3 sequence is 16 residues long. CDR1 and CDR2 (germline): MDHEN, SYDVKM. Filled out from reference TRBV28 and TRBJ2-1, the complete variable domain reads DVKVTQSSRYLVKRTGEKVFLECVQDMDHENMFWYRQDPGLGLRLIYFSYDVKMKEKGDIPEGYSVSREKKERFSLILESASTNQTSMYLCASSWGDRGRGDEQFFGPGTRLTVL.

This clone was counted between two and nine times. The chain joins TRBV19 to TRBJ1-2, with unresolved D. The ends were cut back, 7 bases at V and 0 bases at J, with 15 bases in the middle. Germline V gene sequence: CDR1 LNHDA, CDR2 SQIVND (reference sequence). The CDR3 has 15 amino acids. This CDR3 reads CASKTQGLANYGYTF. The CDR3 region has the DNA TGTGCCAGTAAGACCCAAGGCCTAGCTAACTATGGCTACACCTTC.

As DNA, the CDR3 is TGTGCCAGCAGCTCGCGGGGGAACTATGGCTACACCTTC. Amino acid sequence: CASSSRGNYGYTF. The chain combines TRBV5-5 with TRBJ1-2, with D tentatively TRBD1 (5 bases). Trimming stripped 3 bases from V and 2 bases from J, with 8 bases between. In germline, CDR1 is SGHKS, CDR2 YYEKEE (reference sequence). The CDR3 is 13 amino acids.

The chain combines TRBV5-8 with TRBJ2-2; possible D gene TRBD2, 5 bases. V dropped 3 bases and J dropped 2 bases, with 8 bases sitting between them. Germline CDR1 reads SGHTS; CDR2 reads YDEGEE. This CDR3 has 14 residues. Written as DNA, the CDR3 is TGTGCCAGCAGCTCGGGATTTAACACCGGGGAGCTGTTTTTT. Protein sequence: CASSSGFNTGELFF.

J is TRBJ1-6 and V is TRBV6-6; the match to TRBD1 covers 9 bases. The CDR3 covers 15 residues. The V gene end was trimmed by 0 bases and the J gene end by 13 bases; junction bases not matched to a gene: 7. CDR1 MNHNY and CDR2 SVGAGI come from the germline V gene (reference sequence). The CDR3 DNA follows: TGTGCCAGCAGTTACTCGAAGGGACAGGGCTCCCCCCTCCACTTT. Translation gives CASSYSKGQGSPLHF.

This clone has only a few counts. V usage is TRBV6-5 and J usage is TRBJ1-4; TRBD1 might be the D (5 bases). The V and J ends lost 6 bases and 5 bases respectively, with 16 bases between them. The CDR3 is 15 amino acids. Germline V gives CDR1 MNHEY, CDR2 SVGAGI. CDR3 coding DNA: TGTGCCAGCAGCTTCCGACAGTTCCCGAATGAAAAACTGTTTTTT. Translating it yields CASSFRQFPNEKLFF.